This TCR beta chain was obtained from a study of CXCR3-negative and CXCR3-positive naive CD8 T cells. Study details: Across all libraries, TRB reads numbered 120 million to 150 million, with about 1.5 +/- 0.3 million in each library. Study findings and constraints: Naive CXCR3-positive cells had TRB CDR3s more hydrophobic than those of CXCR3-negative naive cells.

This clonotype is medium-sized by frequency. Its specificity is unknown. In preparing the TRB cDNA libraries, 5' RACE with UMI labels was used. From its re-call of the 5' RACE reads, TCRdb lists each CDR3 protein once, without DNA. The record lists some 8,200 distinct CDR3 sequences, of which the ten most abundant hold more than 2%. Sequencing input: naive CXCR3- CD8+ T cells from blood. This sample's subset: CD45RO-CCR7+CD27+CD95- naive CD8+ T cells lacking CXCR3 (TNR3-). This clonotype originated in a human donor in good health. Some clones in this sample may be carry-over from other donors' samples.

CDR3 loop: CSARDIGGTQHF. This chain connects TRBV20-1 to TRBJ1-5; TCRdb calls TRBD1, which cannot be checked without DNA. CDR1 and CDR2 from the germline V gene are DFQATT and SNEGSKA (reference sequence). The CDR3 sequence is 12 residues long.